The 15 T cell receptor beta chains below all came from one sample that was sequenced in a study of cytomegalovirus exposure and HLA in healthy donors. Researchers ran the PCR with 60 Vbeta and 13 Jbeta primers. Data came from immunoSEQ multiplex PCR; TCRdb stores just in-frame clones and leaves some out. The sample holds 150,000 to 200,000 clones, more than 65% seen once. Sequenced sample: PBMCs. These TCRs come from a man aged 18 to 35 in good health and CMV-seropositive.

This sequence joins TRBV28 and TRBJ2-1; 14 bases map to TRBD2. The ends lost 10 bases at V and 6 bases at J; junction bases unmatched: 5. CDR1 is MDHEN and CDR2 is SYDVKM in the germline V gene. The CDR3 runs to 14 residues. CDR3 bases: TGTGCCACCAGGACTAGCGGGGGGCGCAATGAGCAGTTCTTC. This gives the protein CATRTSGGRNEQFF.

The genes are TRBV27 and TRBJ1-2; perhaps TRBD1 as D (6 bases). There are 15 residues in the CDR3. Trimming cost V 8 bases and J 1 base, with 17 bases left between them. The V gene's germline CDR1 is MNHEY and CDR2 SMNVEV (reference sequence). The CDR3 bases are TGTGCCAGCCGATCGTTGGACAGCCTTAACTATGGCTACACCTTC. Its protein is CASRSLDSLNYGYTF.

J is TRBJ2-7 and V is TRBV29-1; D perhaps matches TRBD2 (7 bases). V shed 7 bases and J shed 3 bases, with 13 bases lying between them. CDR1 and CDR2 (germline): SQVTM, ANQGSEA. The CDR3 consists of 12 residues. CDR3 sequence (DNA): TGCAGCGGGGGGGCTAGCGGCTACGAGCAGTACTTC. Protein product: CSGGASGYEQYF.

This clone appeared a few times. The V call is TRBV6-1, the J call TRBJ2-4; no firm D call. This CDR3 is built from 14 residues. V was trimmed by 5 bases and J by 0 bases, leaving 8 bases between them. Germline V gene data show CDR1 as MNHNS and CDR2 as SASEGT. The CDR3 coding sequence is TGTGCCAGCAGTACGGAGCTAGCCAAAAACATTCAGTACTTC. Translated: CASSTELAKNIQYF.

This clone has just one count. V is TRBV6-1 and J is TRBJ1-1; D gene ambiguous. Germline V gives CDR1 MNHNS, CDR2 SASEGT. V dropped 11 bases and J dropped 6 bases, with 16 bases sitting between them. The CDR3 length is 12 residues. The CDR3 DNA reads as TGTGCCTGTTCGACTTTTTTCGCTGAAGCTTTCTTT. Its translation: CACSTFFAEAFF.

The CDR3 sequence: CASSLYRGQGAYEQYF. CDR3 DNA: TGTGCCAGCAGCTTGTATCGGGGACAGGGGGCCTACGAGCAGTACTTC. The J gene is TRBJ2-7, the V gene TRBV5-6; 11 bases agree with TRBD1. Germline V lookup: CDR1 SGHDT, CDR2 YYEEEE. The CDR3 is 16 residues long. With V trimmed by 1 base and J by 2 bases, 5 bases remained unmatched.

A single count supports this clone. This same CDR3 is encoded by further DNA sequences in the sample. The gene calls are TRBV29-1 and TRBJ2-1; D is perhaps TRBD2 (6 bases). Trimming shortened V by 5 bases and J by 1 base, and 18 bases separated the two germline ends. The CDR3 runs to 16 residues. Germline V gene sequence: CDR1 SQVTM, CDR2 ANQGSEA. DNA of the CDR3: TGCAGCGTTACCCCCAGGGTCGGGGGATCCTACAATGAGCAGTTCTTC. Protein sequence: CSVTPRVGGSYNEQFF.

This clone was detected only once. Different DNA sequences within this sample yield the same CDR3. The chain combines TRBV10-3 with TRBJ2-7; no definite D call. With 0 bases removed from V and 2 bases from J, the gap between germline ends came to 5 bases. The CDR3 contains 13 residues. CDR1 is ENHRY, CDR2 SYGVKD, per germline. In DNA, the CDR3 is TGTGCCATCAGTGAGTCTGGAGCCTACGAGCAGTACTTC. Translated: CAISESGAYEQYF.

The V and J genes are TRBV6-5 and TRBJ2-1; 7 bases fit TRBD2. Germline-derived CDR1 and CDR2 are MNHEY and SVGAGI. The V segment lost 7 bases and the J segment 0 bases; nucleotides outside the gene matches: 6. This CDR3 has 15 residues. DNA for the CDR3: TGTGCCAGCAAGCCGGGGGGTCTCTCCTACAATGAGCAGTTCTTC. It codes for CASKPGGLSYNEQFF.

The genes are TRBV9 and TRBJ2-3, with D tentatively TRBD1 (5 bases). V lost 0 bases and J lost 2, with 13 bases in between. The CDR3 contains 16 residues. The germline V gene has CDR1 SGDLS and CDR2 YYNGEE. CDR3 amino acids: CASSVAPVGLTDTQYF. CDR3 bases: TGTGCCAGCAGCGTAGCTCCCGTGGGGCTCACAGATACGCAGTATTTT.

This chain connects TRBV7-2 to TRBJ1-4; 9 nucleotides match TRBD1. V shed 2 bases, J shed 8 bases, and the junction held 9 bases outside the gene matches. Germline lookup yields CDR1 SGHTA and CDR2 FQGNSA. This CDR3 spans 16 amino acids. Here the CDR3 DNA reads TGTGCCAGCAGCTTATCATTGGGACAGGGTCGGGAAAAACTGTTTTTT. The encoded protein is CASSLSLGQGREKLFF.

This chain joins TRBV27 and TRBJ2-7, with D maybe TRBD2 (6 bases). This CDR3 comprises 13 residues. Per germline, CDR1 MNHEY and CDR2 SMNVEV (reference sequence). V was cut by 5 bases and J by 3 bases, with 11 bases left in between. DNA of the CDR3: TGTGCCAGCAGTCCACCGACTAGCTACGAGCAGTACTTC. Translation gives CASSPPTSYEQYF.

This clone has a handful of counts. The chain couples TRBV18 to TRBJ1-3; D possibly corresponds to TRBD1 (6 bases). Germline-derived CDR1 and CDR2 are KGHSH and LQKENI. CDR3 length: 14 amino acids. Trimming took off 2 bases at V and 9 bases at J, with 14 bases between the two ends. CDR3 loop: CASSPGGSPPTIYF. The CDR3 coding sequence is TGTGCCAGCTCACCAGGGGGCAGCCCGCCCACCATATATTTT.

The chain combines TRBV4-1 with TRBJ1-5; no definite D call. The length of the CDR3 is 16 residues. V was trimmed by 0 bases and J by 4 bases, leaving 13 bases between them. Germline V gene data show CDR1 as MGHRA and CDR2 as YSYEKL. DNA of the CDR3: TGCGCCAGCAGCCAAGACGGCAGGCTAATAAATCAGCCCCAGCATTTT. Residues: CASSQDGRLINQPQHF.

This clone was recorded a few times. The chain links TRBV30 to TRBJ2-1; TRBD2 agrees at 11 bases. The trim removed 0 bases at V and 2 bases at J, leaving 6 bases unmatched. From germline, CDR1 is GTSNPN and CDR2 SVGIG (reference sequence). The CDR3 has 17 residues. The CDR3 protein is CAWSVPLLAGAYNEQFF. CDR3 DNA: TGTGCCTGGAGTGTACCCCTACTAGCGGGGGCCTACAATGAGCAGTTCTTC.